These 4 T cell receptor beta chains came from one sample sequenced in a study of blood T cells in healthy people across ages. Sample-barcoded 5' priming and a J-beta primer mix drove a second PCR of roughly 6 to 12 cycles. MiXCR, applied by TCRdb to the 5' RACE reads, yields one record per CDR3 protein. Of 1.6 million or so distinct CDR3 sequences in the sample, around 36% were seen once. The sample comprised blood. Receptors originate from a woman under 40 in good health.

This clonotype was detected a few times. The chain employs TRBV9 and TRBJ2-5; 8 bases match TRBD1. V lost 6 bases, J lost 5 bases, and 9 bases stayed unmatched. In germline, CDR1 is SGDLS, CDR2 YYNGEE. This CDR3 spans 14 amino acids. The CDR3 loop is CASTDPDREETQYF. CDR3 in DNA: TGTGCCAGCACCGACCCGGACAGGGAGGAGACCCAGTACTTC. Looking up the rest from reference TRBV9 and TRBJ2-5 gives the full variable domain: DSGVTQTPKHLITATGQRVTLRCSPRSGDLSVYWYQQSLDQGLQFLIQYYNGEERAKGNILERFSAQQFPDLHSELNLSSLELGDSALYFCASTDPDREETQYFGPGTRLLVL.

The chain uses TRBV7-9 and TRBJ2-5; D gene uncertain. Trimming removed 3 bases at V and 5 bases at J, with 10 bases between. CDR1 and CDR2 from the germline V gene are SEHNR and FQNEAQ (reference sequence). This CDR3 contains 13 residues. The CDR3 here is CASSFRSLETQYF. CDR3 bases: TGTGCCAGCAGCTTTCGCTCTTTGGAGACCCAGTACTTC.

The chain is built from TRBV28 and TRBJ2-7; D is unresolved. Per the germline V gene, CDR1 is MDHEN and CDR2 is SYDVKM. The CDR3 is made up of 13 amino acids. V was trimmed by 2 bases and J by 5 bases, leaving 10 bases between them. CDR3 sequence (DNA): TGTGCCAGCAGTTTACCCTCCAGCCACGAGCAGTACTTC. This translates into CASSLPSSHEQYF.

This chain connects TRBV29-1 to TRBJ2-1; 7 bases line up with TRBD1. Per the germline V gene, CDR1 is SQVTM and CDR2 is ANQGSEA. This CDR3 spans 17 amino acids. After removal of 6 bases from V and 0 bases from J, the junction contained 14 bases not matched to a gene. The CDR3 DNA sequence: TGCAGCGTAAAGACAGGGCTGGTCCTGAGCTCCTACAATGAGCAGTTCTTC. Protein: CSVKTGLVLSSYNEQFF.